This TCR beta chain comes out of a study of blood T cell repertoires in COVID-19. Overall study context: Donors in the United States, Italy and Spain gave samples during acute or convalescent COVID-19. Sources were T cells, B-cell-depleted T cells, or PBMCs; the material itself was cDNA or gDNA.

The CDR3 is 12 amino acids. V lost 1 base and J 11 bases, leaving 8 bases between the germline ends. Looked up from germline, CDR1 is SGHTA and CDR2 is FQGNSA. TCRdb keeps only in-frame clones here, not all; method: immunoSEQ multiplex PCR. The sample lists around 150,000 clones, roughly 84% occurring once. The TCR was taken from a woman aged 55-70 years with acute or convalescent COVID-19. The chain combines TRBV7-2 with TRBJ2-2; D may be TRBD1 (6 bases). Sequenced input: peripheral blood. The CDR3 DNA reads as TGTGCCAGCAGCTTAGGGGGGCGAGAGCTGTTTTTT. Its translation is CASSLGGRELFF. The complete variable domain, with remaining parts taken from reference TRBV7-2 and TRBJ2-2, reads GAGVSQSPSNKVTEKGKDVELRCDPISGHTALYWYRQSLGQGLEFLIYFQGNSAPDKSGLPSDRFSAERTGGSVSTLTIQRTQQEDSAVYLCASSLGGRELFFGEGSRLTVL.